This T cell receptor (beta chain) was captured by sequencing in a study of blood T cell repertoires in COVID-19. Across the whole study: Samples representing acute and convalescent COVID-19 were sourced from the United States, Italy and Spain.

Followed over time, Seattle patients had been enrolled while infection was active. Comments on this clone: The sample contains more than one DNA sequence encoding this CDR3.

Authors' analysis steps: Counts of nucleated cells, estimated from reference gene primer amplification, were obtained. TCRdb's copy holds only in-frame clones and misses some; the assay was immunoSEQ multiplex PCR. The DNA was the basis for D and trimming; V, J and clone size are from that table. The sample includes hundreds of thousands of clones, about 88% of them seen just once. CDR3 length equals 13 residues. V lost 5 bases to trimming and J lost 2 bases, with 9 bases between them. The germline CDR1 and CDR2 sequences are SGHTA and FQGTGA. The chain recombines TRBV7-3 with TRBJ1-2; TRBD1 might be the D (5 bases). Sample: peripheral blood. The TCR originated in a woman younger than 45 with COVID-19, enrolled during active disease. CDR3 protein: CASSPDRNYGYTF. CDR3 nucleotide sequence: TGTGCCAGCAGCCCAGACAGAAACTATGGCTACACCTTC.